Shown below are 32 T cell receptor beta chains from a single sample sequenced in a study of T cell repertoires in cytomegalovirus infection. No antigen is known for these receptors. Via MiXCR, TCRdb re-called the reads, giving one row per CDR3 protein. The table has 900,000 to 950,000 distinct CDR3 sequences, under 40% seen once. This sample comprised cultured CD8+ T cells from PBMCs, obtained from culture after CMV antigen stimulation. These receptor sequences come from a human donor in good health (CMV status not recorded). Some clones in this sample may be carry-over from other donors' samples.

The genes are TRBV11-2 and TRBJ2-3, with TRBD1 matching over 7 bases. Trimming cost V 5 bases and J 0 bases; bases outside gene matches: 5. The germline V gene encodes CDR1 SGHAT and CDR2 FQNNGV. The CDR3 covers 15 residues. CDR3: CASSNRDRSTDTQYF. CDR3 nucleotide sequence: TGTGCCAGCAGCAACCGGGACAGAAGCACAGATACGCAGTATTTT.

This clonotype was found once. The CDR3 sequence is CASSIAPALRYGYTF. The CDR3 DNA reads as TGTGCCAGTAGTATAGCCCCGGCTCTCCGGTATGGCTACACCTTC. The V gene is TRBV19, the J gene TRBJ1-2; D gene unclear. V was trimmed by 1 base and J by 5 bases, leaving 14 bases between them. The germline V gene encodes CDR1 LNHDA and CDR2 SQIVND (reference sequence). The CDR3 has 15 residues.

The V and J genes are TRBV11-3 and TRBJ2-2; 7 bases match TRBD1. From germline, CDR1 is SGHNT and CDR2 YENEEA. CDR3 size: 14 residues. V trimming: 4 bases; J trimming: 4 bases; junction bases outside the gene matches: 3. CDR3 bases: TGTGCCAGCAGCTCTCACAGGGGCACCGGGGAGCTGTTTTTT. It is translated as CASSSHRGTGELFF.

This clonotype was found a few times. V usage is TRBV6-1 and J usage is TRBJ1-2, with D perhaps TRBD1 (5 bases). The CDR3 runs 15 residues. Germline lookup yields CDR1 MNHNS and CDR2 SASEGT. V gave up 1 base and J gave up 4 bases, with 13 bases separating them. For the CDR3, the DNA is TGTGCCAGCAGTGAAGACTCGGGGCAGGGCTATGGCTACACCTTC. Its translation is CASSEDSGQGYGYTF.

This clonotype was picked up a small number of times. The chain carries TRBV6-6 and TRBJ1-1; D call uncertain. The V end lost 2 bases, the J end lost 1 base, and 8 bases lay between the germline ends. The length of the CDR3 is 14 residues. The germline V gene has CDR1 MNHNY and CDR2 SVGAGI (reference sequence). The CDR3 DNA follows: TGTGCCAGCAGTTACACGTTTCGGAACACTGAAGCTTTCTTT. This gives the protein CASSYTFRNTEAFF.

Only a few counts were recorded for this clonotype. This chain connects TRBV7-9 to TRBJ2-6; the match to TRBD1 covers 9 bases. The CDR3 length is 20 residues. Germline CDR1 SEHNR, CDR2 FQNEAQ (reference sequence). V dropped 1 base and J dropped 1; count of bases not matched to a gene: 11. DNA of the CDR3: TGTGCCAGCAGCTTAGAAAAGGGACAGGGTGCACATTCTGGGGCCAACGTCCTGACTTTC. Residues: CASSLEKGQGAHSGANVLTF.

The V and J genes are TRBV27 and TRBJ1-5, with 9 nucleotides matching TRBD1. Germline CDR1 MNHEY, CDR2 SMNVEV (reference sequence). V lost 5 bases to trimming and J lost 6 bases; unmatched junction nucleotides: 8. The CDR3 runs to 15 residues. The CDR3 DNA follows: TGTGCCAGCAGTCGTGGGACAGGGCCGCTTCAGCCCCAGCATTTT. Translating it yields CASSRGTGPLQPQHF.

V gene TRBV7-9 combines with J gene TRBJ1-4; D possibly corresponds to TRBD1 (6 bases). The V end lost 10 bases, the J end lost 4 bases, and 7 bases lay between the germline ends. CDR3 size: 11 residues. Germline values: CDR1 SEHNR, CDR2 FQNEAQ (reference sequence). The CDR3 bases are TGTGCCACGGACAGTAATGAAAAACTGTTTTTT. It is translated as CATDSNEKLFF.

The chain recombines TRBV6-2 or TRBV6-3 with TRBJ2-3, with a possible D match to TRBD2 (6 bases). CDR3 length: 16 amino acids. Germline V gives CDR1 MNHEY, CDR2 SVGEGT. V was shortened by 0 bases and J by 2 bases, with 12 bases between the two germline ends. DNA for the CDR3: TGTGCCAGCAGTTACTCGACTGCGGGGACCACAGATACGCAGTATTTT. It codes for CASSYSTAGTTDTQYF.

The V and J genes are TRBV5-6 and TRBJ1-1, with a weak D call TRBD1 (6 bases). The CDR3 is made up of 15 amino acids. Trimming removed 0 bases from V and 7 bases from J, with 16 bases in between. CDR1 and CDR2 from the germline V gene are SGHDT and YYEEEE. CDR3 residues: CASSLGGRGIFEAFF. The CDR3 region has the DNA TGTGCCAGCAGCTTGGGCGGCAGGGGAATTTTTGAAGCTTTCTTT.

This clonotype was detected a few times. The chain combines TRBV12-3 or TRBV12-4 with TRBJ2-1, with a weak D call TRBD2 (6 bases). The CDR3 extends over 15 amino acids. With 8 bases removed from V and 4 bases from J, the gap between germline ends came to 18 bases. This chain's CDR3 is CASGMAGWQYNEQFF. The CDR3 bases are TGTGCCAGCGGGATGGCGGGGTGGCAGTACAATGAGCAGTTCTTC.

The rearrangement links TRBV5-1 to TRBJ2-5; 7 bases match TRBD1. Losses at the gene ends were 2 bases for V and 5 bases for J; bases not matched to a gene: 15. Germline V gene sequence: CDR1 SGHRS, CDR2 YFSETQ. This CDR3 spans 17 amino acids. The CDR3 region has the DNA TGCGCCAGCAGCTTAGACAGGACAGGTGGATTCTACGAGACCCAGTACTTC. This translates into CASSLDRTGGFYETQYF.

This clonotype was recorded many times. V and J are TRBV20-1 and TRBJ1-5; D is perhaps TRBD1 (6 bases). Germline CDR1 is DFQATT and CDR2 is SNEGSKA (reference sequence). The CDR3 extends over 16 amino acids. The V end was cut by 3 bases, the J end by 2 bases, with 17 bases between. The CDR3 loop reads CSASWTARGGNQPQHF. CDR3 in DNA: TGCAGTGCTAGTTGGACAGCCCGTGGGGGCAATCAGCCCCAGCATTTT.

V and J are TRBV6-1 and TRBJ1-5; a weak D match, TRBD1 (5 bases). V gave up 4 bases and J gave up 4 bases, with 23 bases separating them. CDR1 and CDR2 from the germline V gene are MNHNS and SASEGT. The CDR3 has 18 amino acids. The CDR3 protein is CASSVRGPPLKPNQPQHF. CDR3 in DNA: TGTGCCAGCAGTGTTAGGGGCCCCCCGCTTAAGCCTAATCAGCCCCAGCATTTT.

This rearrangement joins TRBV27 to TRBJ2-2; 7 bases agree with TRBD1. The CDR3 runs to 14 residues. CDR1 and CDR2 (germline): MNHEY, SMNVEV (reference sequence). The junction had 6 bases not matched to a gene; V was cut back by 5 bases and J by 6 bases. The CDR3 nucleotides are TGTGCCAGCAGTCCGGGACAGAGGGCCGGGGAGCTGTTTTTT. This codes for CASSPGQRAGELFF.

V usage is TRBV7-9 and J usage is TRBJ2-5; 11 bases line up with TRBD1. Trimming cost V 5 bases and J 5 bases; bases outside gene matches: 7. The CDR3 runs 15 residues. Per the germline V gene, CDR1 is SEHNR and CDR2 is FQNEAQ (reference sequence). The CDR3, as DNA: TGTGCCAGCAGCCCGAGGGACAGGGGGATTGAGACCCAGTACTTC. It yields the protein CASSPRDRGIETQYF.

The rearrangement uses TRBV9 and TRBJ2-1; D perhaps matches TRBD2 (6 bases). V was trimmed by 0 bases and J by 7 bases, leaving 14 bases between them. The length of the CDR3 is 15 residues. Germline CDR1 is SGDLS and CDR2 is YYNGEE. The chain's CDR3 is CASSVGGLPQNEQFF. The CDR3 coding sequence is TGTGCCAGCAGCGTAGGAGGACTACCTCAGAATGAGCAGTTCTTC.

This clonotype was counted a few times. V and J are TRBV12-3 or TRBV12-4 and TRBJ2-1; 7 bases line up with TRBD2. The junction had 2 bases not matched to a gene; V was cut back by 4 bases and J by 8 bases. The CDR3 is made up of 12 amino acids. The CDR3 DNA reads TGTGCCAGCAGTTCGACTAGCTATGAGCAGTTCTTC. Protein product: CASSSTSYEQFF.

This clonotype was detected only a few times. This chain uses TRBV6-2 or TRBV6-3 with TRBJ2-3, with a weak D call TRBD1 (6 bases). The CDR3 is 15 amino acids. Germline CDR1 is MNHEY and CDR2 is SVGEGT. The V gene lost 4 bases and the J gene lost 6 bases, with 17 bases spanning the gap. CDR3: CASSLGTLAQDTQYF. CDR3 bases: TGTGCCAGCAGTTTGGGGACATTAGCTCAGGATACGCAGTATTTT.

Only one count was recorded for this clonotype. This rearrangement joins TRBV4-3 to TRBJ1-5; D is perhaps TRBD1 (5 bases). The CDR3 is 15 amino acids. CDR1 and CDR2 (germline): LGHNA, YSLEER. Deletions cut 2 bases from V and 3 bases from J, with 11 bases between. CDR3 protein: CASSQTRVSNQPQHF. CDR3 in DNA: TGCGCCAGCAGCCAAACCAGGGTGTCCAATCAGCCCCAGCATTTT.

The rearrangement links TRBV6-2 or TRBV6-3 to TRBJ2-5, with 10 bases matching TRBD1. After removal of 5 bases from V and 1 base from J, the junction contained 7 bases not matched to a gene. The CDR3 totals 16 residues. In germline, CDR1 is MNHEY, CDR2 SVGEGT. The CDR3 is CASSLRQGAFQETQYF. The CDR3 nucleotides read TGTGCCAGCAGTCTCCGACAGGGGGCCTTCCAAGAGACCCAGTACTTC.

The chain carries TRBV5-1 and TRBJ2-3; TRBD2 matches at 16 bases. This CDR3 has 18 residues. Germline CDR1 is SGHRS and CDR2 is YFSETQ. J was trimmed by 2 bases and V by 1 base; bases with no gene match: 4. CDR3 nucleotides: TGCGCCAGCAGCTTGCTCGGGACTAGCGGGGGGGCCACAGATACGCAGTATTTT. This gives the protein CASSLLGTSGGATDTQYF.

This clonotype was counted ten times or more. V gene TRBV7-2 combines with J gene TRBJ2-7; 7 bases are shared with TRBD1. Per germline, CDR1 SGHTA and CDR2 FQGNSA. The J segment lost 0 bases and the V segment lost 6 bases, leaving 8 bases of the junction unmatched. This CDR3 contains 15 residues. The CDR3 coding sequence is TGTGCCAGCAGTTACGAGACAGGGTCCTCCTACGAGCAGTACTTC. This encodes CASSYETGSSYEQYF. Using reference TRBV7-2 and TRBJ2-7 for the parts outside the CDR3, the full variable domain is GAGVSQSPSNKVTEKGKDVELRCDPISGHTALYWYRQSLGQGLEFLIYFQGNSAPDKSGLPSDRFSAERTGGSVSTLTIQRTQQEDSAVYLCASSYETGSSYEQYFGPGTRLTVT.

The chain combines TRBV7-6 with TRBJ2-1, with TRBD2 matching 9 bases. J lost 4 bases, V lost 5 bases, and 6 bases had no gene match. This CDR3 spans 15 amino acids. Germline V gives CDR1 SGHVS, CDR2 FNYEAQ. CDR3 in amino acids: CASSHPSGGYNEQFF. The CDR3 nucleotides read TGTGCCAGCAGCCACCCCAGCGGGGGGTACAATGAGCAGTTCTTC. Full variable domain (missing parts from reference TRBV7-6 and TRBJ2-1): GAGVSQSPRYKVTKRGQDVALRCDPISGHVSLYWYRQALGQGPEFLTYFNYEAQQDKSGLPNDRFSAERPEGSISTLTIQRTEQRDSAMYRCASSHPSGGYNEQFFGPGTRLTVL.

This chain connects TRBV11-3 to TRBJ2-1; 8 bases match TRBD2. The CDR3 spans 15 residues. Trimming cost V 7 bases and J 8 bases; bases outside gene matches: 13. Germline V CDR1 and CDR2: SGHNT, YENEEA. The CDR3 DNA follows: TGTGCCAGCAAAGATCGGTCGCGGGGGGCGGATGAGCAGTTCTTC. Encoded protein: CASKDRSRGADEQFF.

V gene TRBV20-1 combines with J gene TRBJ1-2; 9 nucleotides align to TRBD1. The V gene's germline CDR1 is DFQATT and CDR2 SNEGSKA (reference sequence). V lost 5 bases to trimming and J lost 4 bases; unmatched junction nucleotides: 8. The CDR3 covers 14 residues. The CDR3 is CSALVDRGIYGYTF. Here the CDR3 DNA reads TGCAGTGCTTTAGTTGACAGGGGGATCTATGGCTACACCTTC.

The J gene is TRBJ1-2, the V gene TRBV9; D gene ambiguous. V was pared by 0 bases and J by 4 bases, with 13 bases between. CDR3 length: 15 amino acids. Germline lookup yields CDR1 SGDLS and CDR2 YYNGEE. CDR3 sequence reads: CASSVVETRGYGYTF. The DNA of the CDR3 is TGTGCCAGCAGCGTAGTAGAGACTCGGGGCTATGGCTACACCTTC.

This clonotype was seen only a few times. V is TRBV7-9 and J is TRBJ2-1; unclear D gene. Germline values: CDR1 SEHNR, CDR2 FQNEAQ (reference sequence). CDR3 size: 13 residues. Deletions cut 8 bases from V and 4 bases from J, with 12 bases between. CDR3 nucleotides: TGTGCCAGCGTGCGCATTAATTACAATGAGCAGTTCTTC. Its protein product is CASVRINYNEQFF.

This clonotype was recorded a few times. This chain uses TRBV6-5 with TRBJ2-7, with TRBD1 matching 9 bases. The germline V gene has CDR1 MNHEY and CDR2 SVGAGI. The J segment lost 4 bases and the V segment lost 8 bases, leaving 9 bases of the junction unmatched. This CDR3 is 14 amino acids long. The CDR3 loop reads CASGRGTGWYEQYF. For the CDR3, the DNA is TGTGCCAGCGGGCGCGGGACAGGGTGGTACGAGCAGTACTTC.

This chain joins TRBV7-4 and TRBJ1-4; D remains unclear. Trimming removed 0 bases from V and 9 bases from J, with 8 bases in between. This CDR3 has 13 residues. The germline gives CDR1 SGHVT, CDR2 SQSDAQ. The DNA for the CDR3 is TGTGCCAGCAGCTTAGCCCTTGGTAAAAAACTGTTTTTT. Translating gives CASSLALGKKLFF.

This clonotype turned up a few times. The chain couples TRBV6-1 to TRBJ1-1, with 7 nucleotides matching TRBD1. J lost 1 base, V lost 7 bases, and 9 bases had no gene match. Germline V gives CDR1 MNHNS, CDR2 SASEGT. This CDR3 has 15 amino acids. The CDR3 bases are TGTGCCAGCATACTCCTTGAGGGGGCGAACACTGAAGCTTTCTTT. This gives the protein CASILLEGANTEAFF.

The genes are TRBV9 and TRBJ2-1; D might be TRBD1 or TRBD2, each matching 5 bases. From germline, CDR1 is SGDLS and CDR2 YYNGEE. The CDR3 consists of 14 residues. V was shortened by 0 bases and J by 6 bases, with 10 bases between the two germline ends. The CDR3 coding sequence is TGTGCCAGCAGCGTAGTCGCAGGGACCAATGAGCAGTTCTTC. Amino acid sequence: CASSVVAGTNEQFF.